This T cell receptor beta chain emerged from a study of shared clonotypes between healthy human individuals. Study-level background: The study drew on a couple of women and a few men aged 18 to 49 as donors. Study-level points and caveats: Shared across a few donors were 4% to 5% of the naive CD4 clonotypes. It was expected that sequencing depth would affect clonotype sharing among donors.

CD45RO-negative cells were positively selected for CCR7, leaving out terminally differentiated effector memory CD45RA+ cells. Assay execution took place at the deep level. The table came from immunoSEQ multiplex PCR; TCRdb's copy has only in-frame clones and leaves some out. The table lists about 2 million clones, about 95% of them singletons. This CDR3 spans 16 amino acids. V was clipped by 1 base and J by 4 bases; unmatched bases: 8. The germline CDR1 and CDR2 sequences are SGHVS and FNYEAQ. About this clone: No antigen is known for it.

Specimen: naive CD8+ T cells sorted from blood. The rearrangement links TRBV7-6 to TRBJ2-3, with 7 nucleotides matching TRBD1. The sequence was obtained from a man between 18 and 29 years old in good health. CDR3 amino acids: CASSLGKGAEADTQYF. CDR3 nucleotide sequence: TGTGCCAGCAGCTTAGGAAAGGGGGCGGAGGCAGATACGCAGTATTTT. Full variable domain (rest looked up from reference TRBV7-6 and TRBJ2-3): GAGVSQSPRYKVTKRGQDVALRCDPISGHVSLYWYRQALGQGPEFLTYFNYEAQQDKSGLPNDRFSAERPEGSISTLTIQRTEQRDSAMYRCASSLGKGAEADTQYFGPGTRLTVL.